The 24 T cell receptor beta chains in this list originate from one sample, sequenced in a study of CD8 T cells in Susac syndrome. After extraction with the RNeasy kit, 0.5 to 1 ug of the RNA was reverse transcribed using random hexamers. A single record per CDR3 protein comes from TCRdb applying MiXCR to the immunoSEQ multiplex PCR reads. Among roughly 88,000 distinct CDR3 sequences listed, about 95% were seen once. Sample: CD8+ T cells from PBMCs. The receptors come from a human donor with Susac syndrome.

This clonotype was recorded only once. The J gene is TRBJ1-2, the V gene TRBV6-2 or TRBV6-3, with D unclear. The germline V gene encodes CDR1 MNHEY and CDR2 SVGEGT. The V gene lost 0 bases and the J gene lost 3 bases, with 14 bases spanning the gap. The CDR3 runs to 16 residues. The CDR3 nucleotides read TGTGCCAGCAGTTACTCCGATCGCAGTTGGGACTATGGCTACACCTTC. It is translated as CASSYSDRSWDYGYTF.

The gene calls are TRBV7-9 and TRBJ1-4; weak D call: TRBD1 (6 bases). The CDR3 loop spans 12 amino acids. Trimming took off 4 bases at V and 8 bases at J, with 8 bases between the two ends. Germline-derived CDR1 and CDR2 are SEHNR and FQNEAQ (reference sequence). The CDR3 coding sequence is TGTGCCAGCAGCTATACAGGGGAAAAACTGTTTTTT. The encoded protein is CASSYTGEKLFF.

The chain has TRBV4-1 and TRBJ2-5; the match to TRBD2 covers 11 bases. The J segment lost 7 bases and the V segment lost 4 bases, leaving 11 bases of the junction unmatched. The CDR3 runs to 16 residues. Germline CDR1 is MGHRA and CDR2 is YSYEKL. CDR3 DNA sequence: TGCGCCAGCAGCCGCCGACTAGCGGGGAATCTCGGGACCCAGTACTTC. This gives the protein CASSRRLAGNLGTQYF.

V usage is TRBV6-2 or TRBV6-3 and J usage is TRBJ2-3, with D unresolved. With 6 bases removed from V and 5 bases from J, the gap between germline ends came to 15 bases. The CDR3 spans 14 residues. Germline values: CDR1 MNHEY, CDR2 SVGEGT. The chain's CDR3 is CASSPSRRGDTQYF. CDR3 sequence (DNA): TGTGCCAGCAGCCCCAGTAGGCGAGGAGATACGCAGTATTTT.

The rearrangement links TRBV20-1 to TRBJ1-2, with D maybe TRBD1 (5 bases). The CDR3 runs 15 residues. Germline CDR1 DFQATT, CDR2 SNEGSKA (reference sequence). V lost 2 bases, J lost 1 base, and 14 bases lay in between. The CDR3 nucleotides read TGCAGTGCTAGAACACCTGCGGGGGATAACTATGGCTACACCTTC. Amino acid sequence: CSARTPAGDNYGYTF.

The chain recombines TRBV19 with TRBJ2-7; D call uncertain. Trimming left V 5 bases short and J 0 bases short, with 11 bases between. The CDR3 runs to 14 residues. From germline, CDR1 is LNHDA and CDR2 SQIVND (reference sequence). CDR3 DNA sequence: TGTGCCAGTAGTCTTTCTGCGTCCTCCTACGAGCAGTACTTC. Translation: CASSLSASSYEQYF.

The V gene is TRBV13, the J gene TRBJ2-2; the D is unclear. Trimming shortened V by 3 bases and J by 0 bases, and 5 bases separated the two germline ends. The germline gives CDR1 PRHDT, CDR2 FYEKMQ (reference sequence). The CDR3 totals 14 residues. For the CDR3, the DNA is TGTGCCAGCAGCTTTTCATCGAACACCGGGGAGCTGTTTTTT. Translating it yields CASSFSSNTGELFF.

This chain joins TRBV4-2 and TRBJ1-1; TRBD1 matches 7 bases. This CDR3 has 13 residues. Germline V gene lookup returns CDR1 LGHNA and CDR2 YNFKEQ. Trimming took 4 bases from V and 5 from J; bases not matched to a gene: 4. The CDR3: CASSLGTATEAFF. Here the CDR3 DNA reads TGTGCCAGCAGCCTCGGGACAGCGACTGAAGCTTTCTTT.

This sequence joins TRBV5-6 and TRBJ1-2; 8 bases agree with TRBD1. CDR3 size: 14 residues. Trimming cost V 3 bases and J 4 bases; bases outside gene matches: 5. CDR1 and CDR2 from the germline V gene are SGHDT and YYEEEE. CDR3 sequence: CASSSVGQGYGYTF. Here the CDR3 DNA reads TGTGCCAGCAGCTCCGTAGGACAGGGCTATGGCTACACCTTC.

V usage is TRBV19 and J usage is TRBJ2-7, with D maybe TRBD1 (7 bases). Germline CDR1 and CDR2: LNHDA and SQIVND (reference sequence). This CDR3 has 15 amino acids. Trimming left V 9 bases short and J 4 bases short, with 22 bases between. This CDR3 reads CARRTAGGIQYEQYV. The CDR3 DNA reads as TGTGCCAGGCGAACCGCAGGGGGGATCCAGTACGAGCAGTACGTC.

V is TRBV19 and J is TRBJ2-5; 8 bases fit TRBD1. CDR3 size: 13 residues. Germline CDR1 reads LNHDA; CDR2 reads SQIVND (reference sequence). The junction had 4 bases not matched to a gene; V was cut back by 6 bases and J by 4 bases. This CDR3 reads CASSFDRGETQYF. In DNA form, the CDR3 reads TGTGCCAGTAGCTTCGACAGGGGAGAGACCCAGTACTTC.

V is TRBV6-2 or TRBV6-3 and J is TRBJ2-3; D is undetermined. Germline loops: CDR1 MNHEY, CDR2 SVGEGT. V lost 7 bases to trimming and J lost 6 bases, with 8 bases between them. The CDR3 runs 11 residues. CDR3 nucleotides: TGTGCCAGCACACGGTCGGATACGCAGTATTTT. The encoded protein is CASTRSDTQYF.

Written as DNA, the CDR3 is TGTGCCAGCAGCCTCCGTCGGGGGGCCAATGAGCAGTTCTTC. Translating gives CASSLRRGANEQFF. The chain recombines TRBV28 with TRBJ2-1; a weak D match, TRBD2 (7 bases). Between the trimmed V and J ends, which lost 6 bases and 6 bases, there was a span of 15 bases. This CDR3 comprises 14 residues. Per the germline V gene, CDR1 is MDHEN and CDR2 is SYDVKM.

The J gene is TRBJ2-5, the V gene TRBV2, with a possible D match to TRBD1 (5 bases). Per germline, CDR1 SNHLY and CDR2 FYNNEI. The CDR3 consists of 16 residues. The V and J ends lost 3 bases and 0 bases respectively, with 14 bases between them. The CDR3 DNA sequence: TGTGCCAGCAGTGATCTCAAGGGGCCGTACCAAGAGACCCAGTACTTC. Its protein product is CASSDLKGPYQETQYF.

Here the CDR3 reads CASSFLAEQFF. The CDR3 nucleotides are TGTGCCAGCAGTTTCTTGGCTGAGCAGTTCTTC. The chain links TRBV12-3 or TRBV12-4 to TRBJ2-1; D not resolved. This CDR3 comprises 11 residues. With 3 bases removed from V and 9 bases from J, the gap between germline ends came to 6 bases.

This chain joins TRBV7-9 and TRBJ2-7; weak D call: TRBD2 (5 bases). This CDR3 comprises 13 residues. The ends were cut back, 3 bases at V and 3 bases at J, with 9 bases in the middle. Per the germline V gene, CDR1 is SEHNR and CDR2 is FQNEAQ (reference sequence). Here the CDR3 reads CASSLEAGYEQYV. The CDR3 bases are TGTGCCAGCAGCTTGGAGGCGGGCTACGAGCAGTACGTC.

This sequence joins TRBV27 and TRBJ2-1; D not resolved. The CDR3 is 12 amino acids. Germline V lookup: CDR1 MNHEY, CDR2 SMNVEV (reference sequence). Trimming took off 3 bases at V and 9 bases at J, with 9 bases between the two ends. The CDR3 loop is CASSLDRVEQFF. The CDR3 DNA is TGTGCCAGCAGTTTGGACCGGGTTGAGCAGTTCTTC.

The V and J genes are TRBV7-2 and TRBJ2-7; 7 nucleotides align to TRBD1. CDR3 size: 13 residues. Losses at the gene ends were 4 bases for V and 2 bases for J; bases not matched to a gene: 2. The germline V gene has CDR1 SGHTA and CDR2 FQGNSA. The chain's CDR3 is CASSSGQTYEQYF. Written as DNA, the CDR3 is TGTGCCAGCAGCTCGGGACAGACCTACGAGCAGTACTTC.

V usage is TRBV27 and J usage is TRBJ2-1, with D tentatively TRBD2 (6 bases). Trimming took off 5 bases at V and 9 bases at J, with 23 bases between the two ends. CDR1 MNHEY and CDR2 SMNVEV come from the germline V gene (reference sequence). The length of the CDR3 is 16 residues. The CDR3 loop reads CASSQAPGLPRSEQFF. The DNA of the CDR3 is TGTGCCAGCAGTCAAGCCCCGGGACTCCCGCGGAGTGAGCAGTTCTTC.

This clonotype was detected once. The chain employs TRBV4-1 and TRBJ2-3; 8 nucleotides line up with TRBD2. This CDR3 contains 16 residues. Germline-derived CDR1 and CDR2 are MGHRA and YSYEKL. V shed 0 bases, J shed 0 bases, and the junction held 2 bases outside the gene matches. CDR3 in DNA: TGCGCCAGCAGCCAAGAACTAGCGGACAGCACAGATACGCAGTATTTT. Translation: CASSQELADSTDTQYF.

A single count supports this clonotype. This rearrangement joins TRBV20-1 to TRBJ1-5; a possible D gene is TRBD1 (6 bases). The V gene's germline CDR1 is DFQATT and CDR2 SNEGSKA (reference sequence). This CDR3 spans 15 amino acids. The V gene lost 1 base and the J gene lost 4 bases, with 14 bases spanning the gap. Here the CDR3 DNA reads TGCAGTGCTAGAGCGGGCAGGGGATTGAATCAGCCCCAGCATTTT. It specifies CSARAGRGLNQPQHF.

This chain uses TRBV20-1 with TRBJ2-1; D might be TRBD1 (6 bases). With 3 bases removed from V and 2 bases from J, the gap between germline ends came to 11 bases. Germline V CDR1 and CDR2: DFQATT, SNEGSKA (reference sequence). The CDR3 has 14 amino acids. The CDR3 nucleotides read TGCAGTGCTAGCAACAGGGAAACCTACAATGAGCAGTTCTTC. Translating it yields CSASNRETYNEQFF.

The chain has TRBV4-1 and TRBJ1-2, with 7 bases identical to TRBD1. The CDR3 consists of 14 residues. Trimming removed 2 bases from V and 6 bases from J; junction bases left unmatched: 6. The germline V gene has CDR1 MGHRA and CDR2 YSYEKL. The CDR3 bases are TGCGCCAGCAGCCAACTGACAGGGAAGCATGGCTACACCTTC. It encodes CASSQLTGKHGYTF.

This clonotype was observed once. V and J are TRBV6-6 and TRBJ1-2, with TRBD1 as a possible D gene (6 bases). This CDR3 is 13 amino acids long. Trimming took off 6 bases at V and 8 bases at J, with 16 bases between the two ends. Germline loops: CDR1 MNHNY, CDR2 SVGAGI (reference sequence). The CDR3 DNA reads as TGTGCCAGCAGCCAAGATTGGGGGCGGGGCTACACCTTC. It translates to CASSQDWGRGYTF.